A single sample is the source of the 14 T cell receptor beta chains below, sequenced in a study of CD8+ T cells in alopecia areata. Extracted RNA was reverse transcribed into cDNA, the sequencing template. Here immunoSEQ multiplex PCR was the method, and the copy in TCRdb shows in-frame clones only, minus some. The table shows some 42,000 clones, with approximately 92% occurring only once. The sample's treatment: oral pan-JAK inhibitor, 5-10 mg twice daily. Source: CD8+ T cells sorted from blood, taken at week 24, from a patient treated with tofacitinib. Every receptor here comes from a human donor with alopecia areata.

This clone was seen once. The chain couples TRBV10-3 to TRBJ2-7; TRBD2 matches at 7 bases. The V gene's germline CDR1 is ENHRY and CDR2 SYGVKD. The CDR3 is 12 residues long. V lost 6 bases and J lost 7; bases outside the gene matches: 6. The CDR3 DNA reads TGTGCCATCAGAAGCGGGGCCCTGGAGCAGTACTTC. Translated: CAIRSGALEQYF.

The rearrangement uses TRBV27 and TRBJ2-7; 8 nucleotides align to TRBD1. Unmatched junction bases numbered 6, after V lost 6 bases and J lost 2 bases. The length of the CDR3 is 14 residues. The germline V gene has CDR1 MNHEY and CDR2 SMNVEV (reference sequence). For the CDR3, the DNA is TGTGCCAGCAGGGGGGACAGGAACCCCTACGAGCAGTACTTC. Amino acids: CASRGDRNPYEQYF.

CDR3 coding DNA: TGCAGCACCTTGGGGGGCACCGGGGAGCTGTTTTTT. This encodes CSTLGGTGELFF. This sequence joins TRBV29-1 and TRBJ2-2; weak D call: TRBD2 (6 bases). CDR1 and CDR2 from the germline V gene are SQVTM and ANQGSEA. V lost 8 bases and J 4 bases, leaving 11 bases between the germline ends. The length of the CDR3 is 12 residues.

The chain carries TRBV2 and TRBJ2-5, with 12 positions matching TRBD2. The J call may not be correct, given that the DNA end is closer to TRBJ2-7. This CDR3 comprises 15 residues. The germline gives CDR1 SNHLY, CDR2 FYNNEI. CDR3 nucleotide sequence: TGTGCCAGCAGTGACCCGGGACTAGCGGGTTACGAGCAGTACTTC. It yields the protein CASSDPGLAGYEQYF.

This chain uses TRBV7-8 with TRBJ2-7, with D possibly TRBD2 on 6 matching bases. The CDR3 contains 18 residues. Germline V gene data show CDR1 as SGHVS and CDR2 as FQNEAQ. V gave up 4 bases and J gave up 0 bases, with 22 bases separating them. In DNA, the CDR3 is TGTGCCAGCAGCTCCGGGGACCTGAGGGACTTCAGCTCCTACGAGCAGTACTTC. Amino acids: CASSSGDLRDFSSYEQYF.

The chain uses TRBV28 and TRBJ2-1, with TRBD2 matching over 7 bases. From germline, CDR1 is MDHEN and CDR2 SYDVKM. The CDR3 sequence is 14 residues long. V lost 7 bases and J lost 6; bases outside the gene matches: 9. The CDR3 DNA reads TGTGCCAGCACCAGCGGGGTCGGGGGCAATGAGCAGTTCTTC. Its protein product is CASTSGVGGNEQFF.

The chain has TRBV27 and TRBJ2-1, with 13 positions matching TRBD2. Trimming took 4 bases from V and 12 from J; bases not matched to a gene: 6. The CDR3 covers 14 residues. CDR1 and CDR2 from the germline V gene are MNHEY and SMNVEV (reference sequence). In DNA, the CDR3 is TGTGCCAGCAGTTCGGAGGGGACTAGCGGGGTGCAGTTCTTC. This gives the protein CASSSEGTSGVQFF.

V is TRBV30 and J is TRBJ2-3; unclear D gene. V lost 2 bases and J lost 1, with 7 bases in between. The CDR3 consists of 13 residues. Looked up from germline, CDR1 is GTSNPN and CDR2 is SVGIG (reference sequence). CDR3: CAWSLQGTDTQYF. CDR3 sequence (DNA): TGTGCCTGGAGTCTGCAGGGCACAGATACGCAGTATTTT.

V and J are TRBV28 and TRBJ2-2; D possibly corresponds to TRBD1 (5 bases). CDR3 length: 14 amino acids. V dropped 5 bases and J dropped 0 bases, with 7 bases sitting between them. In germline, CDR1 is MDHEN, CDR2 SYDVKM. The CDR3 DNA is TGTGCCAGCAGTGGCAGGGCGAACACCGGGGAGCTGTTTTTT. Its translation: CASSGRANTGELFF.

The CDR3 DNA follows: TGCGCCAGCAGCCAAGACATTGGATCCGACTACGAGCAGTACTTC. It specifies CASSQDIGSDYEQYF. The V call is TRBV4-3, the J call TRBJ2-7, with no clear D. CDR3 length equals 15 residues. In germline, CDR1 is LGHNA, CDR2 YSLEER. The V gene lost 0 bases and the J gene lost 3 bases, with 12 bases spanning the gap.

The V and J genes are TRBV27 and TRBJ2-3; 7 bases fit TRBD1. Germline V CDR1 and CDR2: MNHEY, SMNVEV (reference sequence). J gave up 0 bases and V 5 bases, and 8 bases lay outside the gene matches. The CDR3 length is 16 residues. CDR3 loop: CASSGPGTASTDTQYF. CDR3 nucleotides: TGTGCCAGCAGTGGGCCCGGGACAGCGAGCACAGATACGCAGTATTTT.

The rearrangement links TRBV6-1 to TRBJ2-7; D possibly corresponds to TRBD1 (6 bases). Germline V gene sequence: CDR1 MNHNS, CDR2 SASEGT. The germline V and J ends were trimmed by 6 bases and 0 bases, with 15 bases remaining between them. The CDR3 extends over 15 amino acids. The CDR3 protein is CASRDYDRSSYEQYF. The CDR3 DNA reads TGTGCCAGCAGAGACTATGACAGGAGCTCCTACGAGCAGTACTTC.

The chain links TRBV28 to TRBJ2-7; D is possibly TRBD1 or TRBD2 (6 bases each). The V gene's germline CDR1 is MDHEN and CDR2 SYDVKM. Trimming cost V 3 bases and J 5 bases, with 17 bases left between them. This CDR3 contains 15 residues. The CDR3: CASSFGGRVDNEQYF. CDR3 bases: TGTGCCAGCAGTTTTGGGGGGCGCGTAGACAACGAGCAGTACTTC.

The gene calls are TRBV29-1 and TRBJ2-7; D is possibly TRBD1 (5 bases). The germline gives CDR1 SQVTM, CDR2 ANQGSEA. The CDR3 extends over 12 amino acids. The germline V and J ends were trimmed by 0 bases and 4 bases, with 7 bases remaining between them. The CDR3 region is CSVEEDTYEQYF. The CDR3, as DNA: TGCAGCGTTGAAGAGGACACTTACGAGCAGTACTTC.